There are a few counts of the clone carrying this T cell receptor beta chain. As yet, its antigen is unknown. V lost 7 bases, J lost 5 bases, and 0 bases lay in between. The V gene's germline CDR1 is KGHSH and CDR2 LQKENI. The CDR3 consists of 8 residues. Sequencing was performed with immunoSEQ multiplex PCR; in TCRdb, only in-frame clones are kept and a portion is missing. The sample contains about 98,000 clones, about 82% of which appear only once. The data were taken from a study of graft-versus-host responses after intestinal transplantation. Background on the study: The whole recipient group had anti-thymocyte globulin induction followed by tacrolimus and steroids for roughly three years. Whole-study results and caveats: Marrow from the recipient contained GvH clones, some of which had appeared first in ileum or blood. Graft-donor T cell macrochimerism in patients accompanied high graft-versus-host to host-versus-graft clonal ratios in allografts. Maximum circulating GvH clone levels tracked with early post-transplant HvG decreases.

The chain links TRBV18 to TRBJ2-7; D call uncertain. The TCR comes from a human patient who received an intestinal transplant, so some T cells may come from the graft donor. Specimen: PBMCs, collected 255 days after intestinal transplant. The CDR3 is CASYEQYF. CDR3 sequence (DNA): TGTGCCAGCTACGAGCAGTACTTC. Using reference TRBV18 and TRBJ2-7 for the parts outside the CDR3, the full variable domain is NAGVMQNPRHLVRRRGQEARLRCSPMKGHSHVYWYRQLPEEGLKFMVYLQKENIIDESGMPKERFSAEFPKEGPSILRIQQVVRGDSAAYFCASYEQYFGPGTRLTVT.